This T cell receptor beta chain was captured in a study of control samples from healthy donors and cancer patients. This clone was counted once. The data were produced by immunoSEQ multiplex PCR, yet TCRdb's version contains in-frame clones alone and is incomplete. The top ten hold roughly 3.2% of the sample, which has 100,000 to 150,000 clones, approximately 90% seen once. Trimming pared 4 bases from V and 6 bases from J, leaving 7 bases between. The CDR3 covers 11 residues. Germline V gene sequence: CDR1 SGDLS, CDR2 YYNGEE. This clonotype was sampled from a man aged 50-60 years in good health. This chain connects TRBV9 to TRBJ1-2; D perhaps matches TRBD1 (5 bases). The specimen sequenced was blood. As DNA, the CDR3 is TGTGCCAGCAGCACAGGAGATGGCTACACCTTC. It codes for CASSTGDGYTF.